This TCR beta chain was documented in a study of Graves' ophthalmopathy and Graves' hyperthyroidism. Amplifying from RNA transcripts, the study obtained TCR beta CDR3 regions. Amplification began with first-round RT-PCR using HTBI primers, then second-round multiplex PCR was performed. TCRdb reanalysed the multiplex PCR reads using MiXCR and keeps one entry per CDR3 protein. The data hold almost 750,000 distinct CDR3 sequences, with 40% observed a single time. With regard to this clonotype: Antigen specificity is unknown.

Germline V gene data show CDR1 as MGHDK and CDR2 as SYGVNS. Trimming took 6 bases from V and 7 from J; bases not matched to a gene: 23. This CDR3 is 19 amino acids long. Under 3 months in duration, the ophthalmopathy in affected donors had moderate-to-severe activity, CAS ≥3 and NOSPECS ≥4. Pregnancy or lactation, uncontrolled infections and other autoimmune diseases were grounds for excluding patients. PBMCs stemmed from under 11 ml of fresh peripheral blood. Study-level results: Thyroid clonotypes that were expanded above 0.001 frequency mostly also appeared in blood.

The receptor's source is an adult man with Graves' ophthalmopathy. The chain joins TRBV25-1 to TRBJ2-2; 7 bases match TRBD2. The sample was peripheral blood. CDR3 protein: CASSSGLLASQPSFGELFF. The CDR3 DNA follows: TGTGCCAGCAGCTCCGGACTACTAGCGTCCCAACCGTCGTTCGGGGAGCTGTTTTTT.